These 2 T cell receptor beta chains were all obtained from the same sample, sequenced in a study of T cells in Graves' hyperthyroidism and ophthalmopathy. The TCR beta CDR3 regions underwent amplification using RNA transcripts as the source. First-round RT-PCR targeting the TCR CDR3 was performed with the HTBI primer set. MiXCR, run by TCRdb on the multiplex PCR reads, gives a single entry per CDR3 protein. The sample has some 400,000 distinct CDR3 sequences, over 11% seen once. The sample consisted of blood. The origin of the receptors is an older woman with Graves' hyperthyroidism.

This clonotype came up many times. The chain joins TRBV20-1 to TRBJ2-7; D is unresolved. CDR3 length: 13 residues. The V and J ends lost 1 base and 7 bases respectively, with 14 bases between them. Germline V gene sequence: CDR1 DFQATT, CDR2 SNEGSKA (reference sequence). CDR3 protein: CSARAGGWGEQYF. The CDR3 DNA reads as TGCAGTGCTAGAGCCGGTGGGTGGGGAGAGCAGTACTTC.

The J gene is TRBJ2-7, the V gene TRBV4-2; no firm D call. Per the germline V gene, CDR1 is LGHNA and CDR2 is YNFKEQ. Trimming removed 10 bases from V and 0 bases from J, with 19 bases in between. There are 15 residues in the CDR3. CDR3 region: CATPQPLLSSYEQYF. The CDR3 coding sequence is TGTGCCACCCCCCAACCGCTCTTAAGCTCCTACGAGCAGTACTTC.